This note documents a single T cell receptor beta chain sequence. The germline V gene has CDR1 MDHEN and CDR2 SYDVKM. Deletions cut 1 base from V and 8 bases from J, with 15 bases between. This CDR3 spans 14 amino acids. The sample comes from a study of T cell changes during pregnancy in multiple sclerosis. Profiling relied on immunoSEQ multiplex PCR, and the TCRdb table lists in-frame clones only, not all of them. Altogether approximately 35,000 clones are present, about 89% being singletons, with the ten largest covering around 2.8%. This TCR came from a female donor in good health, enrolled as a control in a pregnancy study. This chain links TRBV28 with TRBJ2-7; weak D call: TRBD1 (6 bases). The sample consisted of CD4+ T cells from peripheral blood mononuclear cells, taken in the third trimester of pregnancy. This CDR3 reads CASSLYGQFNKQYF. CDR3 bases: TGTGCCAGCAGTTTATATGGACAGTTTAATAAGCAGTACTTC.